This entry features one T cell receptor (beta chain) sequence. This sample stems from a study of cytomegalovirus exposure and HLA in healthy donors. The PCR had 60 Vbeta and 13 Jbeta primers. Authors' data handling: Later, roughly 77 million unique TCR beta chains were counted in an analysis, and about 12 million of them were shared. Sequencing used immunoSEQ multiplex PCR; TCRdb keeps in-frame clones, though not all of them. V and J calls and clone size are copied from that table; D and trimming were computed from the DNA. This sample has approximately 150,000 clones, with roughly three quarters found just once. The CDR3 has 14 residues. V lost 6 bases and J 1 base, leaving 12 bases between the germline ends. From germline, CDR1 is SNHLY and CDR2 FYNNEI.

The receptor's source is a male donor in good health and CMV-seronegative. The chain has TRBV2 and TRBJ1-1, with no clear D. Sequenced material: PBMCs. This CDR3 is CASRMNSQNTEAFF. The CDR3 DNA follows: TGTGCCAGCAGGATGAACAGTCAGAACACTGAAGCTTTCTTT.